The source of this T cell receptor (beta chain) is a study of T cell responses to AZD1222 COVID-19 vaccine. CDR3 length: 15 residues. The V and J ends lost 8 bases and 3 bases respectively, with 15 bases between them. Looked up from germline, CDR1 is SGDLS and CDR2 is YYNGEE. The assay was immunoSEQ multiplex PCR, and TCRdb's table has in-frame clones only and misses some. The sample lists more than 100,000 clones; just over 85% were seen once. This clone was detected a few times. This TCR came from an adult in good health. This chain links TRBV9 with TRBJ1-6; no firm D call. Sequenced material: peripheral blood, taken on day 0 of AZD1222 vaccination. The CDR3: CASCPSFNYNSPLHF. As DNA, the CDR3 is TGTGCCAGTTGCCCGAGTTTCAACTATAATTCACCCCTCCACTTT.